The rows below give T cell receptor beta chains drawn from one sample of a study of OX40 agonist ivuxolimab in advanced cancers. Some clones are missing from TCRdb's copy, which holds only in-frame ones; the method was immunoSEQ multiplex PCR. The sample includes 95,000 to 150,000 clones, 75% to 90% of them seen just once. The sample in question was CD4+ or CD8+ T cells sorted from blood, obtained in a trial of the OX40 agonist ivuxolimab. These receptors originate from an adult with an advanced solid tumor such as melanoma, head and neck, liver or kidney cancer. The CDR3 runs from the conserved cysteine through the conserved F or W. A D gene is named only where the DNA matches it firmly. The size entry is marked missing in some rows and otherwise reads once, few, many or a size class.

len,j_gene,v_gene,abundance,d_gene,CDR3nt,CDR3aa
15,TRBJ2-2,TRBV11-3,-,TRBD2,TGTGCCAGCAGCTTTCGCGGGGGGAGGACCGGGGAGCTGTTTTTT,CASSFRGGRTGELFF
17,TRBJ2-5,TRBV12-5,-,TRBD1,TGTGCTAGTGGTTTGGTACAAGGACAGGGGGCGTATGAGACCCAGTACTTC,CASGLVQGQGAYETQYF
17,TRBJ1-5,TRBV25-1,medium-sized,TRBD1,TGTGCCAGCAGCCCGACAGGGGACGTGGGTAGCAATCAGCCCCAGCATTTT,CASSPTGDVGSNQPQHF
15,TRBJ2-3,TRBV7-2,-,-,TGTGCCAGCAGCACCGTAAATATCATTGGAGATACGCAGTATTTT,CASSTVNIIGDTQYF
16,TRBJ1-5,TRBV5-1,-,-,TGCGCCAGCAGCGAAGGGGCGGGGGGTAGCAATCAGCCCCAGCATTTT,CASSEGAGGSNQPQHF
14,TRBJ1-2,TRBV29-1,-,-,TGCAGCGTTGAAGATCTCGGGACCGGTTATGGCTACACCTTC,CSVEDLGTGYGYTF
13,TRBJ1-4,TRBV28,-,-,TGTGCCAGCAGACCTCGGACTGAGGGGAAACTGTTTTTT,CASRPRTEGKLFF
14,TRBJ1-1,TRBV28,-,-,TGTGCCAGCAGTTTAGGGGACCGTGACACTGAAGCTTTCTTT,CASSLGDRDTEAFF
15,TRBJ2-3,TRBV11-2,-,TRBD1,TGTGCCAGCAGCTTGGGACAGGCCAGCACAGATACGCAGTATTTT,CASSLGQASTDTQYF
15,TRBJ1-5,TRBV2,-,-,TGTGCCAGCAGACTAGGGGTATCCGGCAATCAGCCCCAGCATTTT,CASRLGVSGNQPQHF
11,TRBJ1-1,TRBV12-5,-,-,TGTGCTAGTGGAGAGGGCCCAGAAGCTTTCTTT,CASGEGPEAFF
14,TRBJ1-1,TRBV7-2,-,-,TGTGCCAGCAGCTTTATGGACCGGGATACTGAAGCTTTCTTT,CASSFMDRDTEAFF
14,TRBJ1-4,TRBV28,-,-,TGTGCCACCAGATACGGCGGCTCTAATGAAAAACTGTTTTTT,CATRYGGSNEKLFF
16,TRBJ1-1,TRBV7-9,-,-,TGTGCCAGCAGCTTAGGAAGGGGGACATTGAACACTGAAGCTTTCTTT,CASSLGRGTLNTEAFF
13,TRBJ2-2,TRBV7-2,-,-,TGTGCCAGCAGGGATCGGAACACCGGGGAGCTGTTTTTT,CASRDRNTGELFF
14,TRBJ2-7,TRBV11-2,-,-,TGTGCCAGCAGCTTAGGTCAGTTCTCCTACGAGCAGTACTTC,CASSLGQFSYEQYF
14,TRBJ2-7,TRBV7-2,-,TRBD2,TGTGCCAGCAGCCTTAGCGGGGGGAACTACGAGCAGTACTTC,CASSLSGGNYEQYF
14,TRBJ1-2,TRBV4-1,-,TRBD1,TGCGCCAGCAGCCAAGAGGCAGGGGGCTATGGCTACACCTTC,CASSQEAGGYGYTF
14,TRBJ2-7,TRBV28,-,-,TGTGCCAGCAGTGTTCCGGACGGCTCCTACGAGCAGTACTTC,CASSVPDGSYEQYF
13,TRBJ1-2,TRBV28,once,-,TGTGCCAGCAGGCCCACAGCGACCTATGGCTACACCTTC,CASRPTATYGYTF
11,TRBJ1-1,TRBV28,-,-,TGTGCCTCGGGTTCGAACACTGAAGCTTTCTTT,CASGSNTEAFF
13,TRBJ2-3,TRBV29-1,-,-,TGCAGCGTTGCTTCCCTACTCACAGATACGCAGTATTTT,CSVASLLTDTQYF
16,TRBJ2-5,TRBV19,-,-,TGTGCCAGTATGATCAGCGCAGGGATGTACCAAGAGACCCAGTACTTC,CASMISAGMYQETQYF
12,TRBJ1-1,TRBV28,-,-,TGTGCCAGCACCTCCCGGAGGGCCGGAGCTTTCTTT,CASTSRRAGAFF
14,TRBJ1-2,TRBV14,-,-,TGTGCCAGCAGTCAAATAACGGGGAACTATGGCTACACCTTC,CASSQITGNYGYTF
10,TRBJ2-3,TRBV30,-,-,TGTGCCTGGAGTCGGAGTAAGCAGTATTTT,CAWSRSKQYF
16,TRBJ1-2,TRBV5-1,-,TRBD1,TGCGCCAGCAGCCAAGGACAGGGGGGAAAGGGATATGGCTACACCTTC,CASSQGQGGKGYGYTF
13,TRBJ1-2,TRBV27,-,-,TGTGCCAGCAGTTCCGGAGGGGTTGGGGGCTACACCTTC,CASSSGGVGGYTF
15,TRBJ1-3,TRBV5-5,-,-,TGTGCCAGCAGCTTGGAAGAGAGCTCTGGAAACACCATATATTTT,CASSLEESSGNTIYF
15,TRBJ1-5,TRBV6-5,-,TRBD1,TGTGCCAGCAGGCCACCGGGACAGGGTATTCAGCCCCAGCATTTT,CASRPPGQGIQPQHF
17,TRBJ1-4,TRBV28,-,-,TGTGCCAGCAGGACAAGCGAAGCTGGGGGTAGGATCGAAAAACTGTTTTTT,CASRTSEAGGRIEKLFF
15,TRBJ2-7,TRBV6-5,-,-,TGTGCCAGCAGTTATTTCCTGGACAGAAACTACGAGCAGTACTTC,CASSYFLDRNYEQYF
13,TRBJ2-1,TRBV18,-,TRBD2,TGTGCCAGCTCACCAGGGCTAGCGGGTGAGCAGTTCTTC,CASSPGLAGEQFF
11,TRBJ2-7,TRBV4-3,-,-,TGCGCCAGCAGCCTTGGCTACGAGCAGTACTTC,CASSLGYEQYF
15,TRBJ2-5,TRBV7-2,-,TRBD2,TGTGCCAGCATCCGGTCAGGTCGGGGGGGAGAGACCCAGTACTTC,CASIRSGRGGETQYF
17,TRBJ1-1,TRBV7-9,-,-,TGTGCCAGCAGCCCTGGGGACATTCGTCCGACGGACACTGAAGCTTTCTTT,CASSPGDIRPTDTEAFF
15,TRBJ2-3,TRBV5-4,-,-,TGTGCCAGCAGCTTGGATAAGTACTCAGGAGATACGCAGTATTTT,CASSLDKYSGDTQYF
13,TRBJ2-7,TRBV6-5,-,-,TGTGCCAGCACCTCCCCCGTTACCTACGAGCAGTACTTC,CASTSPVTYEQYF
13,TRBJ2-5,TRBV7-9,-,-,TGTGCCAGCAGCCGTTCAGGGAGTGAGACCCAGTACTTC,CASSRSGSETQYF
12,TRBJ1-4,TRBV29-1,-,-,TGCAGCGTTGAAGCAGGAATGGAAAAACTGTTTTTT,CSVEAGMEKLFF
15,TRBJ1-6,TRBV7-2,few,-,TGTGCCAGCAGCTTATTGGGGGGCGGAGGATCACCCCTCCACTTT,CASSLLGGGGSPLHF
14,TRBJ2-7,TRBV19,-,TRBD1,TGTGCCAGTAGTATAATGGGACAGAATGGCGAGCAGTACTTC,CASSIMGQNGEQYF
16,TRBJ1-1,TRBV25-1,-,-,TGTGCCAGCAGTGGAACCTCAGGGATCCAAGGCACTGAAGCTTTCTTT,CASSGTSGIQGTEAFF
16,TRBJ2-2,TRBV7-8,-,-,TGTGCCAGCAGCGTAGGGGGGATCAGGAACACCGGGGAGCTGTTTTTT,CASSVGGIRNTGELFF
17,TRBJ1-2,TRBV5-6,-,TRBD1,TGTGCCAGCAGCTTACCACGCCCTCGGACAGGGAAGGATGGCTACACCTTC,CASSLPRPRTGKDGYTF
16,TRBJ2-2,TRBV4-3,once,TRBD2,TGCGCCAGCAGCCAACCTAGCGGGGGAAACACCGGGGAGCTGTTTTTT,CASSQPSGGNTGELFF
14,TRBJ1-1,TRBV19,-,-,TGTGCCAGTAGTATAGGCGTTGAGAACACTGAAGCTTTCTTT,CASSIGVENTEAFF
16,TRBJ2-5,TRBV6-6,-,TRBD2,TGTGCCAGCAGTTCCCCTAGCGGGGGGCTCCGAGAGACCCAGTACTTC,CASSSPSGGLRETQYF
15,TRBJ1-2,TRBV6-1,-,-,TGTGCCAGCAGTGAAAAGGCCAGGGCCAACTATGGCTACACCTTC,CASSEKARANYGYTF
15,TRBJ1-3,TRBV27,-,-,TGTGCCAGCAGTTATCGAGGGCTTACTGGGGACACCATATATTTT,CASSYRGLTGDTIYF
14,TRBJ1-6,TRBV19,-,-,TGTGCCAGTACCGAACAGGGAGCGGATTCACCCCTCCACTTT,CASTEQGADSPLHF
14,TRBJ1-4,TRBV9,-,TRBD1,TGTGCCAGCAGCCCCCGGGACAGGGGCGAAAAACTGTTTTTT,CASSPRDRGEKLFF
11,TRBJ1-1,TRBV6-5,-,-,TGTGCCAGCAGTACCCCCACTGAAGCTTTCTTT,CASSTPTEAFF
12,TRBJ1-6,TRBV28,-,-,TGTGCCAGCAGTTTAGTGAATTCACCCCTCCACTTT,CASSLVNSPLHF
14,TRBJ2-3,TRBV7-3,-,-,TGTGCCAGCAGCGCTTCGTTCTCGAAAGATACGCAGTATTTT,CASSASFSKDTQYF
15,TRBJ2-6,TRBV6-6,-,-,TGTGCCAGCAGCAAGGGGTTCTCTGGGGCCAACGTCCTGACTTTC,CASSKGFSGANVLTF